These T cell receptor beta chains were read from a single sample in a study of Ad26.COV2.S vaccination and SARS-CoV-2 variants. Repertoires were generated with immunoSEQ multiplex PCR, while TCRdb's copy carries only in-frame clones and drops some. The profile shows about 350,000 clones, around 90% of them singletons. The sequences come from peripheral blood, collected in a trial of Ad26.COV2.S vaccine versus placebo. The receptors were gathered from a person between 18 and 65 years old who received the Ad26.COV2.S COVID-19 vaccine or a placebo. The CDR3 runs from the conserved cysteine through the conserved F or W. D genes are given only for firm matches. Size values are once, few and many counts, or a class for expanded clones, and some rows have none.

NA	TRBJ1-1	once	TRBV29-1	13	CSVLRRLNTEAFF	TGCAGCGTTTTGCGGAGGCTGAACACTGAAGCTTTCTTT
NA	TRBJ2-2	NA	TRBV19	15	CASSSNFPNTGELFF	TGTGCCAGTAGTTCTAACTTCCCGAACACCGGGGAGCTGTTTTTT
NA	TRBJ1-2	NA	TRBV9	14	CASSLRAVDYGYTF	TGTGCCAGCAGCCTAAGGGCGGTTGACTATGGCTACACCTTC
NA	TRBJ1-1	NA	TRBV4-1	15	CASSQGRLLNTEAFF	TGCGCCAGCAGCCAGGGCAGATTGTTGAACACTGAAGCTTTCTTT
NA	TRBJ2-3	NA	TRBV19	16	CASSPREGADTDTQYF	TGTGCCAGTAGTCCTCGGGAGGGGGCGGACACAGATACGCAGTATTTT
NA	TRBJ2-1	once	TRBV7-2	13	CASSLLPGNEQFF	TGTGCCAGCAGCTTATTGCCGGGGAATGAGCAGTTCTTC
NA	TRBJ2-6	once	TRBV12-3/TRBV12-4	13	CASSLSRANVLTF	TGTGCCAGCAGTTTAAGTAGGGCCAACGTCCTGACTTTC
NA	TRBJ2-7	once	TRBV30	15	CAWSYSGTPDYEQYF	TGTGCCTGGAGTTACTCCGGGACACCAGACTACGAGCAGTACTTC
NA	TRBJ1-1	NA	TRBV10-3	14	CAISESSGTTEAFF	TGTGCCATCAGTGAGTCAAGTGGTACCACTGAAGCTTTCTTT
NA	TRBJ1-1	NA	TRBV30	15	CAWSVPGSANTEAFF	TGTGCCTGGAGTGTACCGGGGTCGGCGAACACTGAAGCTTTCTTT
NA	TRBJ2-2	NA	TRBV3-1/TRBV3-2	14	CASSPPLANGELFF	TGTGCCAGCAGCCCCCCTCTAGCTAACGGGGAGCTGTTTTTT
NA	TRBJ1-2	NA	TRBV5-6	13	CASSLRPHYGYTF	TGTGCCAGCAGCTTGCGGCCGCACTATGGCTACACCTTC
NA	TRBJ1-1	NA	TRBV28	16	CASSLTGRVVNTEAFF	TGTGCCAGCAGTTTAACGGGTAGGGTAGTGAACACTGAAGCTTTCTTT
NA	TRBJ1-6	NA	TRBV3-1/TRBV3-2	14	CASGLWADHSPLHF	TGTGCCAGCGGGCTCTGGGCAGACCATTCACCCCTCCACTTT